The rows below give T cell receptor beta chains drawn from one sample of a study of cytomegalovirus exposure and HLA in healthy donors. This table comes from immunoSEQ multiplex PCR, and its TCRdb copy is limited to in-frame clones, with some not included. In the table there are around 170,000 clones, around 78% of which are singletons. Sequenced material: PBMCs. Every receptor here comes from a man in his forties in good health and CMV-seronegative. The CDR3 runs from the conserved cysteine through the conserved F or W.

CDR3	V
CSVGTAANYGYTF	TRBV29-1
CASSQDRTDRIANTEAFF	TRBV4-1
CASSFPGQVGEAFF	TRBV7-9
CASSRDENTIYF	TRBV7-2
CASSYSSARNDYGYTF	TRBV6-6
CASSSSGGSTDTQYF	TRBV7-2
CATPGGHLNTGELFF	TRBV7-3
CAWSVGATGELFF	TRBV30
CASSNTYNEQFF	TRBV5-8
CASSDLSSENYNEQFF	TRBV25-1
CAWTLDRGHGYTF	TRBV30
CASSSAGARTDTQYF	TRBV7-9
CASSEWSVFSPQHF	TRBV6-1
CASSPRDSRWEQYF	TRBV27
CASSLEGAYQPQHF	TRBV7-6
CSSSLDRDLTVGELFF	TRBV7-9
CASRSGQFNTEAFF	TRBV6-5
CATSTRTGGLVYGYTF	TRBV15
CASSAGTGRETQYF	TRBV9
CASSYIDRTNTGELFF	TRBV6-6
CAGGGSQETQYF	TRBV2
CASSQGLWAITGELFF	TRBV14
CAISGGRALANYGYTF	TRBV10-3
CASEGQGAYEQYF	TRBV7-8
CASSVVGTSPTYEQYF	TRBV9
CASSETGNTEAFF	TRBV6-6
CSVEGLAETNEQFF	TRBV29-1
CASSLVYQGAGNTIYF	TRBV5-1
CASRTPRDRVSYEQYF	TRBV2
CASSQDREGRDEQFF	TRBV14
CASSLGSTDTEAFF	TRBV4-2
CASSRQGAGQPQHF	TRBV19
CASSKAARLSSTDTQYF	TRBV21-1
CASSLENRGYYNEQFF	TRBV5-6
CASSLAGEGTGELFF	TRBV5-1
CSVDRANTEAFF	TRBV29-1
CASSLGGLAGGNTGELFF	TRBV7-9
CASSPRLGTSVTGELFF	TRBV7-7